Listed below are T cell receptor beta chains from one sample, sequenced in a study of blood T cells in healthy people across ages. TCRdb used MiXCR to reprocess the 5' RACE reads, holding one entry per CDR3 protein. The table lists about 1,500,000 distinct CDR3 sequences, 28% of them singletons. Sequenced material: blood. These receptors came from a woman in her thirties in good health. CDR3s include the opening cysteine and the closing phenylalanine or tryptophan. A D gene is named only where the DNA matches it firmly. Where a row states a size, it is once, few, many or the class of an expanded clone; other rows omit it.

v_gene	abundance	j_gene	d_gene	CDR3nt	CDR3aa
TRBV4-3	few	TRBJ2-1	TRBD2	TGCGCCAGCAGCCAAGATATGGGGACTAGCACATGGAATGAGCAGTTCTTC	CASSQDMGTSTWNEQFF
TRBV7-9	-	TRBJ2-3	TRBD2	TGTGCCAGCAGCCTACTAGCGTCGGGTTCAAGAGATACGCAGTATTTT	CASSLLASGSRDTQYF
TRBV5-1	-	TRBJ2-7	TRBD1	TGCGCCAGCAGCCTAGCGGGACAGGGGGCGGACGAGCAGTACTTC	CASSLAGQGADEQYF
TRBV6-2/TRBV6-3	-	TRBJ1-2	-	TGTGCCAGCAGTCGCCCGGACGGAAAAACCAACTATGGCTACACCTTC	CASSRPDGKTNYGYTF
TRBV7-6	few	TRBJ2-5	-	TGTGCCAGCAGCTTCCTTGCAACCAGGGTCGAGACCCAGTACTTC	CASSFLATRVETQYF
TRBV27	-	TRBJ2-3	TRBD2	TGTGCCAGCAGTTTACAGACCTTAGCGGGAGGTAGCACAGATACGCAGTATTTT	CASSLQTLAGGSTDTQYF
TRBV11-1	-	TRBJ1-2	-	TGTGCCAGCAGCAAACAAAACTATGGCTACACCTTC	CASSKQNYGYTF
TRBV20-1	many	TRBJ2-5	TRBD2	TGCAGTGCTACCCCCACTAGCGGGGGCGGGCAAGAGACCCAGTACTTC	CSATPTSGGGQETQYF
TRBV20-1	-	TRBJ2-5	TRBD2	TGCAGTGCTAGAGGACAGTGGGGTAGCGGGGCCCTTCCTCAAGAGACCCAGTACTTC	CSARGQWGSGALPQETQYF
TRBV29-1	many	TRBJ2-4	-	TGCAGCGCTTCTTGGGGGAGCATAGCCAAAAACATTCAGTACTTC	CSASWGSIAKNIQYF
TRBV28	many	TRBJ1-2	-	TGTGCCAGCCGCCCAGGTCCCAACTATGGCTACACCTTC	CASRPGPNYGYTF
TRBV7-2	many	TRBJ2-1	-	TGTGCCAGCAGCTTAGCGCGAGGAATGGGGGAGCAGTTCTTC	CASSLARGMGEQFF
TRBV10-2	many	TRBJ2-7	TRBD1	TGCGCCACCACGCCGACTACAGGGGGCTACGAGCAGTACTTC	CATTPTTGGYEQYF
TRBV5-1	many	TRBJ1-2	-	TGCGCCAGCAGCAGGACCGCAGATGGCTACACCTTC	CASSRTADGYTF
TRBV6-2/TRBV6-3	-	TRBJ1-2	-	TGTGCCAGCAGTGCCGGGACGGTTCATGGCTACACCTTC	CASSAGTVHGYTF
TRBV7-2	-	TRBJ2-7	-	TGTGCCAGCACCGAGACCCCCAGGGAAGTACCCTACGAGCAGTACTTC	CASTETPREVPYEQYF
TRBV7-8	few	TRBJ2-5	-	TGTGCCAGCAGCCCTGAGGGGAGGCTATACAATGAGCAGTACTTC	CASSPEGRLYNEQYF
TRBV6-6	few	TRBJ2-7	TRBD1	TGTGCCAGCACCTCGAACAGGGGCCGGTACTTC	CASTSNRGRYF
TRBV12-3/TRBV12-4	-	TRBJ1-6	-	TGTGCCAGCAGTTTCTCGACGGAATATAATTCACCCCTCCACTTT	CASSFSTEYNSPLHF
TRBV2	many	TRBJ2-7	-	TGTGCCAGCAATGTTGGCTACGAGCAGTACTTC	CASNVGYEQYF
TRBV7-9	-	TRBJ2-6	-	TGTGCCAGCGGACAGTTTATTAGCTCTGGGGCCAGCGTCCTGACTTTC	CASGQFISSGASVLTF
TRBV24-1	few	TRBJ2-3	-	TGTGCCACCAGTGAGGGCACAGATACGCAGTATTTT	CATSEGTDTQYF
TRBV30	few	TRBJ2-5	-	TGTGCCTGGAGACCCGACAGCCAAGAGACCCAGTACTTC	CAWRPDSQETQYF
TRBV28	-	TRBJ1-1	TRBD1	TGTGCCAGCAGTTTGACAGGGATGACTGAAGCTTTCTTT	CASSLTGMTEAFF
TRBV7-9	few	TRBJ2-5	-	TGTGCCAGCAGCCGACTAGGGGCGGAGACCCAGTACTTC	CASSRLGAETQYF
TRBV20-1	-	TRBJ2-1	-	TGCAGTGCTAGAGATCCCGGGGGTCTCAATGAGCAGTTCTTC	CSARDPGGLNEQFF
TRBV6-5	-	TRBJ2-3	TRBD2	TGTGCCAGCAGTTACTCGGTGGGGCTAGCGGGGGAGTCGGATACGCAGTATTTT	CASSYSVGLAGESDTQYF
TRBV6-5	few	TRBJ1-6	-	TGTGCCAGCAGTTACGGACAGCAGAATTCACCCCTCCACTTT	CASSYGQQNSPLHF
TRBV20-1	-	TRBJ2-2	-	TGCAGTGCTAGAGATCCCGCTGGGACCGGGGAGCTGTTTTTT	CSARDPAGTGELFF
TRBV30	few	TRBJ1-2	TRBD1	TGTGCCTGGTCAGGAGACAGGGGCTATGGCTACACCTTC	CAWSGDRGYGYTF
TRBV29-1	many	TRBJ2-5	-	TGCAGCCCAGTTTCCTTCAGGGCGGGGATAGGAGAGACCCAGTACTTC	CSPVSFRAGIGETQYF
TRBV3-1	-	TRBJ1-6	-	TGTGCCAGCAGCCAAGACGAGCTGAGTTCACCCCTCCACTTT	CASSQDELSSPLHF
TRBV7-2	many	TRBJ2-7	TRBD2	TGTGCCAGCAGCCCGCGGGAGCGGGGGGTTTGGTCCTACGAACAGTACTTC	CASSPRERGVWSYEQYF
TRBV5-1	-	TRBJ1-2	TRBD1	TGCGCCAGCAACCGGGACAGCACTAAAACTAACTATGGCTACACCTTC	CASNRDSTKTNYGYTF
TRBV2	-	TRBJ2-7	-	TGTGCCGGCATGAGCCCAGTTTACGAGCAGTACTTC	CAGMSPVYEQYF
TRBV5-1	few	TRBJ1-1	-	TGCGCCAGCAGCTTGGATAGATCTTTGGGCGAATGGAAGAACACTGAAGCTTTCTTT	CASSLDRSLGEWKNTEAFF
TRBV20-1	many	TRBJ1-4	-	TGCAGTGCTAGGTCCCCAGGAGGGATTTTTAATGAAAAACTGTTTTTT	CSARSPGGIFNEKLFF
TRBV5-1	-	TRBJ2-7	-	TGCGCCAGCAGCTTGGGGGCAGGGGCAAACGAGCAGTACTTC	CASSLGAGANEQYF
TRBV20-1	few	TRBJ2-5	TRBD2	TGCAGTGCTAGTACGCCGGGGGGGGCGACCCAGTACTTC	CSASTPGGATQYF
TRBV30	-	TRBJ1-2	-	TGTGCCTGGAGTCCGGGGACGGCTGGCTACACCTTC	CAWSPGTAGYTF
TRBV6-2/TRBV6-3	many	TRBJ2-5	-	TGTGCCAGCAACCCCGGGACTTTGTACCAAGAGACCCAGTACTTC	CASNPGTLYQETQYF
TRBV9	few	TRBJ2-3	-	TGTGCCAGCAGCGTAGATGGGAGCACAGATACGCAGTATTTT	CASSVDGSTDTQYF
TRBV20-1	-	TRBJ2-1	-	TGCAGTGCTAGAACGGGCCAGAGACTGAATGAGCAGTTCTTC	CSARTGQRLNEQFF
TRBV9	-	TRBJ2-1	TRBD2	TGTGCCAGCAGCTTAATAGCGGGGGAGGCTAATGAGCAGTTCTTC	CASSLIAGEANEQFF